This TCR beta chain appears in the sequencing data of a study of cytomegalovirus exposure and HLA in healthy donors. Broader study findings: Indistinguishable V segments such as TRBV6-2 and TRBV6-3 were excluded.

Vbeta (60) and Jbeta (13) primers were used in the PCR. Measured with immunoSEQ multiplex PCR; TCRdb has only the in-frame clones, and not every one. The data hold 150,000 to 200,000 clones, with approximately 80% observed a single time. A note on this clone: Antigen specificity is unknown.

Per germline, CDR1 SQVTM and CDR2 ANQGSEA. This CDR3 comprises 13 residues. V lost 7 bases and J lost 5; bases outside the gene matches: 8. This clonotype originated in a man younger than 35 in good health and CMV-seropositive. The rearrangement uses TRBV29-1 and TRBJ1-1; 9 positions match TRBD1. The sample comprised PBMCs. CDR3: CSGQTGGRTEAFF. CDR3 sequence (DNA): TGCAGCGGACAGACAGGGGGAAGGACTGAAGCTTTCTTT.